This TCR beta chain was observed in a study of T-cell reconstitution after alpha-beta-depleted transplantation in children. A word on this clonotype: The antigen is not known.

Broader study findings: Surviving recipient T cells and thymic progenitors accounted for the high day-60 TCRbeta diversity observed in some patients. T cells produced anew were the main source of T-cell counts and diversity one year after transplant.

A library of TCRbeta sequences, prepared with unique molecular identifiers, was generated. TCRdb processed the PCR reads anew with MiXCR; each CDR3 protein has one entry. The sample records 440,000 or so distinct CDR3 sequences, over 40% being singletons. There are 15 residues in the CDR3. J was trimmed by 0 bases and V by 1 base; bases with no gene match: 4. The germline CDR1 and CDR2 sequences are DFQATT and SNEGSKA (reference sequence). The chain links TRBV20-1 to TRBJ2-3; TRBD2 matches 7 bases. The receptor comes from a girl aged 2-9 years with aplastic anemia, due to receive a stem cell transplant. This specimen consisted of PBMCs, obtained before TCRalphabeta/CD19-depleted stem cell transplant. DNA of the CDR3: TGCAGTGCTAGAGGCCTCGGGAGGAGCACAGATACGCAGTATTTT. Encoded protein: CSARGLGRSTDTQYF.